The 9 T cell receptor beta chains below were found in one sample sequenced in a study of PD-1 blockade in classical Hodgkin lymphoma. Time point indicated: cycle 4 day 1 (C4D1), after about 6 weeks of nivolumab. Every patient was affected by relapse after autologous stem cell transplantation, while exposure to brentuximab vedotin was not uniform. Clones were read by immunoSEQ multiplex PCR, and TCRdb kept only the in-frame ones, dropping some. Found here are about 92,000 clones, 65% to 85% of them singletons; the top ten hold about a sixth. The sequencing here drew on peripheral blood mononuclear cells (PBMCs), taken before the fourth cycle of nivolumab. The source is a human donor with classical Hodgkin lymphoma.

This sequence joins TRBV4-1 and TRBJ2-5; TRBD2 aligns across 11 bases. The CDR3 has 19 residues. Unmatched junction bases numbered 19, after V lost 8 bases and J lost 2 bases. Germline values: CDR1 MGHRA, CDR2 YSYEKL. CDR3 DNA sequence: TGCGCCAGCGCCCTCGGACTAGCGGGTTCCCAAGGTGGGCAAGAGACCCAGTACTTC. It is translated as CASALGLAGSQGGQETQYF.

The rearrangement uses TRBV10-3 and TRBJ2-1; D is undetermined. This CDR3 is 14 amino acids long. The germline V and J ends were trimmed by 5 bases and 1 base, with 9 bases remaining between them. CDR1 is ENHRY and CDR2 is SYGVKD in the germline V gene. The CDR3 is CAISLTGSYNEQFF. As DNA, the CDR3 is TGTGCCATCAGTCTAACCGGGTCCTACAATGAGCAGTTCTTC.

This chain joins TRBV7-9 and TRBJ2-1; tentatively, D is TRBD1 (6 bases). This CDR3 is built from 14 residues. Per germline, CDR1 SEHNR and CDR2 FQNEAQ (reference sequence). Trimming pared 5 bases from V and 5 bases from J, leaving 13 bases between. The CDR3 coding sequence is TGTGCCAGCAGCGCACCTGGACAGCACAATGAGCAGTTCTTC. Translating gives CASSAPGQHNEQFF. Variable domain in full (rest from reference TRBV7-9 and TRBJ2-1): DTGVSQNPRHKITKRGQNVTFRCDPISEHNRLYWYRQTLGQGPEFLTYFQNEAQLEKSRLLSDRFSAERPKGSFSTLEIQRTEQGDSAMYLCASSAPGQHNEQFFGPGTRLTVL.

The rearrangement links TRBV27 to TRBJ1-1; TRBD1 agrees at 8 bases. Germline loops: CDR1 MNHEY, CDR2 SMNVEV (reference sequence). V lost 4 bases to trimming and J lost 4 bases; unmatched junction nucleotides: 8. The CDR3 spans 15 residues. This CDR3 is CASSSGGQGGTEAFF. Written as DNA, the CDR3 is TGTGCCAGCAGTTCCGGAGGACAGGGAGGCACTGAAGCTTTCTTT.

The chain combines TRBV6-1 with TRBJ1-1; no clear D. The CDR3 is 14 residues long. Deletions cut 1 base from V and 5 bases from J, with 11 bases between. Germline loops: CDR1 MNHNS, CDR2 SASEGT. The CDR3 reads CASSEVRVGTEAFF. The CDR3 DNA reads TGTGCCAGCAGTGAAGTTAGGGTGGGAACTGAAGCTTTCTTT.

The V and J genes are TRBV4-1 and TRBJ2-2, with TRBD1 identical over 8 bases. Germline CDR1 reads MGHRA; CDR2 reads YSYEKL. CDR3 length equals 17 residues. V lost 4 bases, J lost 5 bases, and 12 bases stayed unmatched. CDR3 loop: CASSPNSGQGGTGELFF. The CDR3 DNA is TGCGCCAGCAGCCCAAACTCCGGACAGGGTGGTACCGGGGAGCTGTTTTTT.

In DNA, the CDR3 is TGTGCCAGCAGCGTAGTGGGAGAGATGAACACTGAAGCTTTCTTT. Protein: CASSVVGEMNTEAFF. V is TRBV9 and J is TRBJ1-1; no reliable D call. The V end was cut by 0 bases, the J end by 0 bases, with 9 bases between. The CDR3 runs 15 residues. Germline CDR1 SGDLS, CDR2 YYNGEE.

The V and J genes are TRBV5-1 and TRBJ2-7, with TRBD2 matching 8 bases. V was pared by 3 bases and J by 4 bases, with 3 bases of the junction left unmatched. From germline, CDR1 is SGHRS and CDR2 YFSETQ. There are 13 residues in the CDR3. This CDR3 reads CASSSGLGYEQYF. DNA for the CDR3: TGCGCCAGCAGCTCGGGACTAGGATACGAGCAGTACTTC.

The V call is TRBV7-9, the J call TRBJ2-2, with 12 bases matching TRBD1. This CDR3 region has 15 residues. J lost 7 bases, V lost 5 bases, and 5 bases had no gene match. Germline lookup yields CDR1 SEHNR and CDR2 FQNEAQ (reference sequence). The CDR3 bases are TGTGCCAGCAGCGGGGACAGGGGGCAGTACGGGGAGCTGTTTTTT. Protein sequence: CASSGDRGQYGELFF.